This T cell receptor beta chain was retrieved from a study of OX40 agonist ivuxolimab in advanced cancers. Only in-frame clones appear in the TCRdb table, and some are missing; sequencing was by immunoSEQ multiplex PCR. The sample yields tens of thousands of clones, about 88% seen once. A note on this clone: The antigen is unknown.

The CDR3 is made up of 14 amino acids. The germline V gene encodes CDR1 MNHEY and CDR2 SMNVEV (reference sequence). The germline V and J ends were trimmed by 4 bases and 7 bases, with 14 bases remaining between them. General observations from the study: Certain nonresponding patients likewise had low normalized T-cell clonal expansion.

The rearrangement joins TRBV27 to TRBJ2-1, with D perhaps TRBD2 (7 bases). Material: CD4+ or CD8+ T cells sorted from blood, obtained in a trial of the OX40 agonist ivuxolimab. The source of this sequence is an adult with an advanced solid tumor such as melanoma, head and neck, liver or kidney cancer. CDR3 sequence reads: CASSWGGAGNEQFF. The CDR3 DNA reads TGTGCCAGCAGTTGGGGGGGGGCGGGGAATGAGCAGTTCTTC.